One sample yielded the 16 T cell receptor beta chains listed below, sequenced in a study of blood T cell repertoires in COVID-19 (dated by TCRdb to about 2020). The library was obtained by the immunoSEQ multiplex PCR assay. As stored in TCRdb, this immuneACCESS dataset retains in-frame rearrangements with V and J assigned. A fraction of the clones does not appear; measured against another copy, unresolved V genes explain less than half of the discrepancy, and the remainder lacks a known reason. The table for this sample lists around 150,000 clones; roughly four fifths of them were counted only once. The ten largest clones represent roughly 3.5% of the sample. Sequences were obtained from peripheral blood. Receptor source: a woman older than 75 with acute or convalescent COVID-19.

The chain employs TRBV19 and TRBJ1-2, with D possibly matching TRBD1 (5 bases). Germline CDR1 LNHDA, CDR2 SQIVND (reference sequence). The CDR3 contains 16 residues. The germline V and J ends were trimmed by 6 bases and 7 bases, with 24 bases remaining between them. Written as DNA, the CDR3 is TGTGCCAGTAGCGATCGAGCGCGGCGTAGGGGAGGTGGCTACACCTTC. Encoded protein: CASSDRARRRGGGYTF.

This chain connects TRBV7-9 to TRBJ1-5; D is perhaps TRBD1 (6 bases). The CDR3 is made up of 14 amino acids. The V gene's germline CDR1 is SEHNR and CDR2 FQNEAQ (reference sequence). The ends were cut back, 5 bases at V and 4 bases at J, with 12 bases in the middle. The CDR3 is CASSPQGGNQPQHF. The CDR3 bases are TGTGCCAGCAGCCCACAGGGTGGGAATCAGCCCCAGCATTTT.

This sequence joins TRBV7-8 and TRBJ2-4; D might be TRBD2 (6 bases). Germline V gene data show CDR1 as SGHVS and CDR2 as FQNEAQ. The CDR3 contains 16 residues. V was shortened by 5 bases and J by 7 bases, with 21 bases between the two germline ends. CDR3 loop: CASSPPGLKGVNIQYF. The CDR3 coding sequence is TGTGCCAGCAGCCCTCCGGGACTCAAGGGAGTCAACATTCAGTACTTC.

The chain has TRBV19 and TRBJ2-2, with D uncertain. Germline V CDR1 and CDR2: LNHDA, SQIVND (reference sequence). The V gene lost 7 bases and the J gene lost 4 bases, with 10 bases spanning the gap. This CDR3 is built from 13 residues. The CDR3 reads CASNLLLTGELFF. The CDR3 nucleotides are TGTGCCAGTAATCTTTTACTCACCGGGGAGCTGTTTTTT.

This chain joins TRBV9 and TRBJ2-1, with D possibly matching TRBD2 (6 bases). With 0 bases removed from V and 1 base from J, the gap between germline ends came to 17 bases. The germline CDR1 and CDR2 sequences are SGDLS and YYNGEE. The CDR3 runs to 18 residues. In DNA form, the CDR3 reads TGTGCCAGCAGCGTAGGGGGGACTCCCGTCCCTTCCTACAATGAGCAGTTCTTC. Protein: CASSVGGTPVPSYNEQFF. Full variable domain (remainder filled in from reference TRBV9 and TRBJ2-1): DSGVTQTPKHLITATGQRVTLRCSPRSGDLSVYWYQQSLDQGLQFLIQYYNGEERAKGNILERFSAQQFPDLHSELNLSSLELGDSALYFCASSVGGTPVPSYNEQFFGPGTRLTVL.

The rearrangement joins TRBV5-5 to TRBJ1-3, with 8 nucleotides matching TRBD1. Trimming removed 5 bases from V and 8 bases from J; junction bases left unmatched: 15. The CDR3 runs 16 residues. Germline V gene lookup returns CDR1 SGHKS and CDR2 YYEKEE (reference sequence). CDR3 coding DNA: TGTGCCAGCAGAACGACACCCCACAGGGGGTTAGACACCATATATTTT. It specifies CASRTTPHRGLDTIYF.

This rearrangement joins TRBV18 to TRBJ1-5; TRBD1 is a possible D gene (5 bases). This CDR3 contains 14 residues. Trimming shortened V by 6 bases and J by 1 base, and 10 bases separated the two germline ends. The germline gives CDR1 KGHSH, CDR2 LQKENI. Here the CDR3 DNA reads TGTGCCAGCTCGGTGGGACTCAGCAATCAGCCCCAGCATTTT. It specifies CASSVGLSNQPQHF.

This sequence joins TRBV5-1 and TRBJ1-1; a possible D gene is TRBD1 (5 bases). Per germline, CDR1 SGHRS and CDR2 YFSETQ. Trimming stripped 2 bases from V and 4 bases from J, with 12 bases between. The CDR3 has 14 residues. The CDR3 DNA follows: TGCGCCAGCAGCTTAGGGGCCGTGAGCACTGAAGCTTTCTTT. Amino acids: CASSLGAVSTEAFF.

Many counts were recorded for this clone. The V gene is TRBV19, the J gene TRBJ1-5; a weak D match, TRBD1 (5 bases). V was clipped by 4 bases and J by 3 bases, with 13 bases between them. Germline CDR1 reads LNHDA; CDR2 reads SQIVND (reference sequence). The CDR3 length is 15 residues. CDR3 sequence reads: CASSKGAYFNQPQHF. CDR3 DNA sequence: TGTGCCAGTAGTAAAGGGGCCTACTTCAATCAGCCCCAGCATTTT.

The J gene is TRBJ2-1, the V gene TRBV9; 8 nucleotides match TRBD1. The junction had 6 bases not matched to a gene; V was cut back by 2 bases and J by 5 bases. CDR1 and CDR2 (germline): SGDLS, YYNGEE. CDR3 length: 15 residues. Written as DNA, the CDR3 is TGTGCCAGCAGCGTCAGGACAGGGTCGGACAATGAGCAGTTCTTC. As protein: CASSVRTGSDNEQFF.

The chain joins TRBV25-1 to TRBJ2-7; weak D call: TRBD2 (6 bases). Trimming removed 4 bases at V and 6 bases at J, with 13 bases between. The CDR3 runs to 13 residues. Per the germline V gene, CDR1 is MGHDK and CDR2 is SYGVNS. Here the CDR3 DNA reads TGTGCCAGCAGTGGCATCACCGGGGGCGAGCAGTACTTC. Its protein product is CASSGITGGEQYF.

The J gene is TRBJ1-4, the V gene TRBV19, with D possibly TRBD1 on 5 matching bases. V was clipped by 5 bases and J by 8 bases, with 15 bases between them. CDR3 size: 14 residues. Germline assignment: CDR1 LNHDA and CDR2 SQIVND (reference sequence). The CDR3 is CASSAGQNSEKLFF. The CDR3, as DNA: TGTGCCAGTAGTGCCGGACAAAATTCGGAAAAACTGTTTTTT.

There are a few counts of this clone. V usage is TRBV30 and J usage is TRBJ1-5; maybe TRBD1 (6 bases). The CDR3 is 13 amino acids. V was clipped by 3 bases and J by 6 bases, with 12 bases between them. Looked up from germline, CDR1 is GTSNPN and CDR2 is SVGIG (reference sequence). The CDR3: CAWSSTGGQPQHF. DNA for the CDR3: TGTGCCTGGAGCTCGACAGGCGGTCAGCCCCAGCATTTT.

This clone is a singleton in its sample. The V gene is TRBV7-2, the J gene TRBJ2-3, with 9 bases fitting TRBD2. CDR3 length: 13 amino acids. The trim removed 4 bases at V and 10 bases at J, leaving 6 bases unmatched. From germline, CDR1 is SGHTA and CDR2 FQGNSA. The CDR3 DNA is TGTGCCAGCAGCTCCGGGACTAGCACACCGCAGTATTTT. Protein sequence: CASSSGTSTPQYF.

V and J are TRBV7-2 and TRBJ1-2, with a possible D match to TRBD1 (5 bases). The CDR3 spans 17 residues. With 4 bases removed from V and 2 bases from J, the gap between germline ends came to 20 bases. Germline loops: CDR1 SGHTA, CDR2 FQGNSA. CDR3 loop: CASSSPGTEHPNYGYTF. DNA of the CDR3: TGTGCCAGCAGCTCCCCCGGGACTGAGCACCCCAACTATGGCTACACCTTC.

In DNA, the CDR3 is TGTGCCAGCAGTTTTGAGACAGGGAGTTTACCTGAAGCTTTCTTT. Translation: CASSFETGSLPEAFF. V is TRBV28 and J is TRBJ1-1; 7 nucleotides match TRBD1. The CDR3 spans 15 residues. The ends lost 3 bases at V and 6 bases at J; junction bases unmatched: 10. The germline V gene has CDR1 MDHEN and CDR2 SYDVKM.